This T cell receptor (beta chain) was captured in a study of T cell responses to AZD1222 COVID-19 vaccine. General study points: CD4 TCRs linked to vaccination spanned spike, dominating at 160-218 and 743-854.

The CDR3 covers 14 residues. V lost 0 bases and J 7 bases, leaving 13 bases between the germline ends. The germline V gene has CDR1 SGDLS and CDR2 YYNGEE. The assay was immunoSEQ multiplex PCR, and TCRdb's table has in-frame clones only and misses some. In the table there are 85,000 to 95,000 clones, about 90% of which are singletons. In regard to this clone: The antigen is unknown.

The source of this sequence is an adult in good health. This sample comprised peripheral blood, obtained on day 0 of AZD1222 vaccination. The J gene is TRBJ1-2, the V gene TRBV9; tentative D call: TRBD1 (5 bases). CDR3 sequence reads: CASSVEGSGAGYTF. The CDR3 region has the DNA TGTGCCAGCAGCGTAGAGGGGAGTGGCGCTGGCTACACCTTC. The variable domain in full, with the rest retrieved from reference TRBV9 and TRBJ1-2, is DSGVTQTPKHLITATGQRVTLRCSPRSGDLSVYWYQQSLDQGLQFLIQYYNGEERAKGNILERFSAQQFPDLHSELNLSSLELGDSALYFCASSVEGSGAGYTFGSGTRLTVV.